This is a list of T cell receptor beta chains from one sample in a study of cytomegalovirus exposure and HLA in healthy donors. Repertoires were generated with immunoSEQ multiplex PCR, while TCRdb's copy carries only in-frame clones and drops some. This sample's table reports 200,000 to 250,000 clones. The sample taken for sequencing was PBMCs. The receptors originated from a woman in her twenties or thirties in good health and CMV-seropositive. Both conserved end residues are part of each CDR3. Each record gives: J gene, D gene, V gene, CDR3 DNA, CDR3 protein. The D gene is left open where the match is weak.

J gene: TRBJ2-5
D gene: TRBD1
V gene: TRBV2
CDR3 DNA: TGTGCCAGCAGTTATCTGGGGACAGAAGAGACCCAGTACTTC
CDR3 protein: CASSYLGTEETQYF

J gene: TRBJ1-1
D gene: .
V gene: TRBV7-2
CDR3 DNA: TGTGCCAGCAGCTTAGCTGAGGGGGCTGAAGCTTTCTTT
CDR3 protein: CASSLAEGAEAFF

J gene: TRBJ2-2
D gene: .
V gene: TRBV19
CDR3 DNA: TGTGCCAGTAGTCCCGCAGAGAACACCGGGGAGCTGTTTTTT
CDR3 protein: CASSPAENTGELFF

J gene: TRBJ1-5
D gene: TRBD1
V gene: TRBV28
CDR3 DNA: TGTGCCAGCAGACCTGGACAGGGAGGTCAGCCCCAGCATTTT
CDR3 protein: CASRPGQGGQPQHF

J gene: TRBJ2-7
D gene: .
V gene: TRBV2
CDR3 DNA: TGTGCCAGCAGGGCGAGGTCCTACGAGCAGTACTTC
CDR3 protein: CASRARSYEQYF

J gene: TRBJ2-2
D gene: TRBD2
V gene: TRBV9
CDR3 DNA: TGTGCCAGCAGCGTAAGGACTAGCGCGGCGAACACCGGGGAGCTGTTTTTT
CDR3 protein: CASSVRTSAANTGELFF

J gene: TRBJ2-2
D gene: TRBD1
V gene: TRBV11-2
CDR3 DNA: TGTGCCAGCAGCTCCCAGGGGGCCGGGGGGGAGCTGTTTTTT
CDR3 protein: CASSSQGAGGELFF

J gene: TRBJ1-1
D gene: .
V gene: TRBV27
CDR3 DNA: TGTGCCAGCAGTCCATCACTCAGGGTCGCTGAAGCTTTCTTT
CDR3 protein: CASSPSLRVAEAFF

J gene: TRBJ2-5
D gene: TRBD1
V gene: TRBV13
CDR3 DNA: TGTGCCAGCAGCCTGGGGACAGGGGGACAAGAGACCCAGTACTTC
CDR3 protein: CASSLGTGGQETQYF

J gene: TRBJ1-1
D gene: TRBD1
V gene: TRBV27
CDR3 DNA: TGTGCCAGCAGTCCGCTCCGGGACAGGGGAGCTTTCTTT
CDR3 protein: CASSPLRDRGAFF

J gene: TRBJ2-5
D gene: TRBD2
V gene: TRBV4-1
CDR3 DNA: TGCGCCAGCAGCCCAGGCGGGAGGGCCGGGGAGACCCAGTACTTC
CDR3 protein: CASSPGGRAGETQYF

J gene: TRBJ2-1
D gene: TRBD2
V gene: TRBV29-1
CDR3 DNA: TGCAGCGTTGAAGGATCGGCTAGCGGAAAGAATGAGCAGTTCTTC
CDR3 protein: CSVEGSASGKNEQFF

J gene: TRBJ2-3
D gene: .
V gene: TRBV9
CDR3 DNA: TGTGCCAGCAGCGTAGTAGGAGGGTCGGTTTCAGATACGCAGTATTTT
CDR3 protein: CASSVVGGSVSDTQYF

J gene: TRBJ2-7
D gene: .
V gene: TRBV12-5
CDR3 DNA: TGTGCTAGTGGTTTGGGACTAGCCTACGAGCAGTACTTC
CDR3 protein: CASGLGLAYEQYF

J gene: TRBJ2-5
D gene: .
V gene: TRBV18
CDR3 DNA: TGTGCCAGCTCACCAGGGCAGCAGGCGGAGACCCAGTACTTC
CDR3 protein: CASSPGQQAETQYF

J gene: TRBJ2-1
D gene: .
V gene: TRBV18
CDR3 DNA: TGTGCCAGCTCACCACGGCAGAATTACAATGAGCAGTTCTTC
CDR3 protein: CASSPRQNYNEQFF

J gene: TRBJ2-7
D gene: .
V gene: TRBV10-1
CDR3 DNA: TGCGCCAGCAGCAAGGGGTACGAGCAGTACTTC
CDR3 protein: CASSKGYEQYF

J gene: TRBJ2-7
D gene: TRBD2
V gene: TRBV18
CDR3 DNA: TGTGCCAGCTCACCGACTAGCGGGAGGAACTACGAGCAGTACTTC
CDR3 protein: CASSPTSGRNYEQYF

J gene: TRBJ1-2
D gene: TRBD1
V gene: TRBV10-3
CDR3 DNA: TGTGCCATCAGTGTTACAGGGGTTGAGAGTGGCTACACCTTC
CDR3 protein: CAISVTGVESGYTF

J gene: TRBJ2-1
D gene: TRBD2
V gene: TRBV6-6
CDR3 DNA: TGTGCCTCCACGGGTAGCGGGAGCTCCTACAATGAGCAGTTCTTC
CDR3 protein: CASTGSGSSYNEQFF

J gene: TRBJ1-1
D gene: .
V gene: TRBV7-9
CDR3 DNA: TGTGCCAGCAGCTTTAGTAGCACTGAAGCTTTCTTT
CDR3 protein: CASSFSSTEAFF

J gene: TRBJ2-2
D gene: .
V gene: TRBV27
CDR3 DNA: TGTGCCAGCAGTTTAGGTCGGGGGCTAGCGGAAGACACCGGGGAGCTGTTTTTT
CDR3 protein: CASSLGRGLAEDTGELFF

J gene: TRBJ1-6
D gene: .
V gene: TRBV7-8
CDR3 DNA: TGTGCCAGCAGCTTCCTGGAGATTAGCCGGAATTATAATTCACCCCTCCACTTT
CDR3 protein: CASSFLEISRNYNSPLHF

J gene: TRBJ1-2
D gene: .
V gene: TRBV5-1
CDR3 DNA: TGCGCCAGCAGCTTGATGGGGCGCGTTGGTCATGGCTACACCTTC
CDR3 protein: CASSLMGRVGHGYTF

J gene: TRBJ2-5
D gene: .
V gene: TRBV5-4
CDR3 DNA: TGTGCCAGCAGCTCCGGCAGGGAAGAGACCCAGTACTTC
CDR3 protein: CASSSGREETQYF

J gene: TRBJ2-1
D gene: .
V gene: TRBV11-3
CDR3 DNA: TGTGCCAGCAGCTACTACGGGAATGAGCAGTTCTTC
CDR3 protein: CASSYYGNEQFF

J gene: TRBJ2-7
D gene: .
V gene: TRBV7-9
CDR3 DNA: TGTGCCAGCAGCTTCTACCGGGAGTTGACCTACGAGCAGTACTTC
CDR3 protein: CASSFYRELTYEQYF

J gene: TRBJ2-7
D gene: .
V gene: TRBV10-2
CDR3 DNA: TGCGCCAGCAGTGAACCCCCCACAGGGCTCCTAGCCGACGAGCAGTACTTC
CDR3 protein: CASSEPPTGLLADEQYF

J gene: TRBJ2-1
D gene: TRBD1
V gene: TRBV7-9
CDR3 DNA: TGTGCCAGCAGCTTCCCACCGGGACAGGGAGAGAATGGGCAGTTCTTC
CDR3 protein: CASSFPPGQGENGQFF

J gene: TRBJ2-7
D gene: TRBD2
V gene: TRBV5-1
CDR3 DNA: TGCGCCAGCAGCAGAGCTAGCGGGGGGTATCCCTACGAGCAGTACTTC
CDR3 protein: CASSRASGGYPYEQYF

J gene: TRBJ1-2
D gene: .
V gene: TRBV4-1
CDR3 DNA: TGCGCCAGCAGCGGGGTGCCAGGGGGCTACACCTTC
CDR3 protein: CASSGVPGGYTF